The rows below give T cell receptor beta chains drawn from one sample of a study of shared clonotypes between healthy human individuals. Method: immunoSEQ multiplex PCR; TCRdb's copy keeps in-frame clones and lacks some. The sample includes about 2.1 million clones, 80% to 95% of them seen just once. The sequencing input was naive CD8+ T cells from PBMCs. These receptors all come from a man younger than 30 in good health. Some clones in this sample may be carry-over from other donors' samples. Each CDR3 is given with its conserved first and last residue. Each record gives: J gene, V gene, clone size, D gene, CDR3 DNA, CDR3 protein. A D gene is named only where the DNA matches it firmly. Clone size, where shown, is once, few, many, or a class for clones that have expanded.

>TRBJ1-1|TRBV7-3|.|TRBD1
TGTGCCAGCAGCCCCACAGGGGGCTCGGGCACTGAAGCTTTCTTT
CASSPTGGSGTEAFF
>TRBJ1-1|TRBV28|.|.
TGTGCCAGCAGTTCTTACAGGGAGGGGAACACTGAAGCTTTCTTT
CASSSYREGNTEAFF
>TRBJ2-5|TRBV4-3|.|.
TGCGCCAGCAGCCAAGACCAGGGGTTGGGGTTGGGGACCCAGTACTTC
CASSQDQGLGLGTQYF
>TRBJ2-7|TRBV25-1|.|TRBD1
TGTGCCAGCTCGGGACAGACTAACTACGAGCAGTACTTC
CASSGQTNYEQYF
>TRBJ1-2|TRBV13|.|.
TGTGCCAGCAGCCGTAGGGGACGGAACTATGGCTACACCTTC
CASSRRGRNYGYTF
>TRBJ2-7|TRBV9|.|.
TGTGCCAGCAGCGTAGGAATAGGACAGACCTACGAGCAGTACTTC
CASSVGIGQTYEQYF
>TRBJ2-1|TRBV2|.|.
TGTGCCAGCAGTGAATCTCCAGGGAATTCCTACAATGAGCAGTTCTTC
CASSESPGNSYNEQFF
>TRBJ1-2|TRBV28|.|.
TGTGCCAGCTCCGGACCCGACAGTGCATATGGCTACACCTTC
CASSGPDSAYGYTF
>TRBJ2-1|TRBV30|once|TRBD1
TGTGCCTGGAGAGACCGGGACAGGGGGTCGAATGAGCAGTTCTTC
CAWRDRDRGSNEQFF
>TRBJ1-2|TRBV27|.|TRBD1
TGTGCCAGCAGTTTGGTGACAGGGCACTATGGCTACACCTTC
CASSLVTGHYGYTF
>TRBJ2-1|TRBV2|few|.
TGTGCCAGCAGTGGAGACAATGAGCAGTTCTTC
CASSGDNEQFF
>TRBJ2-7|TRBV27|.|.
TGTGCCAGCAGTTTATCTCACAGTACCTTCTACGAGCAGTACTTC
CASSLSHSTFYEQYF
>TRBJ2-3|TRBV7-3|once|.
TGTGCCAGCAGCTTAGGACGGGAGCTCGCAGATACGCAGTATTTT
CASSLGRELADTQYF
>TRBJ2-7|TRBV27|.|.
TGTGCCAGCAGTCCAATACTGGACTTCTACGAGCAGTACTTC
CASSPILDFYEQYF
>TRBJ1-3|TRBV7-9|.|.
TGTGCCAGCAGCCCGGCCCGCGGGACCGAAGGAAACACCATATATTTT
CASSPARGTEGNTIYF
>TRBJ2-7|TRBV2|.|TRBD1
TGTGCCAGCAGTCAGAGGGACAGGGTCGACGAGCAGTACTTC
CASSQRDRVDEQYF
>TRBJ2-1|TRBV9|.|TRBD2
TGTGCCAGCAGCGGGGGACTAGCGGGAAACTACAATGAGCAGTTCTTC
CASSGGLAGNYNEQFF